The clone carrying this TCR beta chain was picked up a small number of times. The study sampled nominally healthy donors, though unrecorded immune exposures were likely. The data stem from a study of cytomegalovirus exposure and HLA in healthy donors. Study-level background: A preliminary data release comprised tens of millions of unique TCRs obtained from HLA-typed donors.

PCR was performed using 60 Vbeta and 13 Jbeta primers. The data were produced by immunoSEQ multiplex PCR, yet TCRdb's version contains in-frame clones alone and is incomplete. Seen here are over 50,000 clones, more than 70% observed once, and the top ten hold more than 1.3%. V dropped 0 bases and J dropped 0 bases, with 6 bases sitting between them. The CDR3 has 14 amino acids. In germline, CDR1 is SGHAT, CDR2 FQDESV (reference sequence). The V call is TRBV11-1, the J call TRBJ2-7; D remains ambiguous. The sequenced sample was PBMCs. The clonotype originates from a man aged 30 to 45 in good health and CMV-seropositive. CDR3 protein: CASSLARSSYEQYF. The CDR3 nucleotides read TGTGCCAGCAGCTTAGCGCGGAGCTCCTACGAGCAGTACTTC.